Below are 18 T cell receptor beta chains sequenced from a single sample in a study of T cell responses to AZD1222 COVID-19 vaccine. Data came from immunoSEQ multiplex PCR; TCRdb stores just in-frame clones and leaves some out. The sample records around 140,000 clones, roughly 90% being singletons. Sample: peripheral blood, taken on day 0 of AZD1222 vaccination. The receptors stem from an adult in good health.

V and J are TRBV18 and TRBJ2-3; D may correspond to TRBD1 or TRBD2 (5 bases each). Germline CDR1 reads KGHSH; CDR2 reads LQKENI. The CDR3 spans 16 residues. With 2 bases removed from V and 0 bases from J, the gap between germline ends came to 12 bases. The CDR3 nucleotides are TGTGCCAGCTCACCATTGGGTGGGGGAAGCACAGATACGCAGTATTTT. Its protein is CASSPLGGGSTDTQYF.

This clone occurred once. The chain links TRBV18 to TRBJ2-7; 12 nucleotides match TRBD1. The V gene's germline CDR1 is KGHSH and CDR2 LQKENI. V lost 1 base to trimming and J lost 7 bases; unmatched junction nucleotides: 5. This CDR3 contains 15 residues. The CDR3 reads CASSPQGQGAGEQYF. DNA of the CDR3: TGTGCCAGCTCACCACAGGGACAGGGGGCTGGTGAGCAGTACTTC.

The V gene is TRBV6-2 or TRBV6-3, the J gene TRBJ2-7, with D perhaps matching TRBD2 (6 bases). This CDR3 comprises 13 residues. Germline V gene data show CDR1 as MNHEY and CDR2 as SVGEGT. V lost 5 bases, J lost 3 bases, and 11 bases lay in between. The CDR3 region has the DNA TGTGCCAGCAGTCCCCGGGACTTCTACGAGCAGTACTTC. Encoded protein: CASSPRDFYEQYF.

The chain recombines TRBV11-3 with TRBJ1-2; tentative D call: TRBD1 (5 bases). CDR3 length: 15 amino acids. Trimming removed 1 base at V and 4 bases at J, with 13 bases between. CDR1 and CDR2 (germline): SGHNT, YENEEA. The CDR3 nucleotides are TGTGCCAGCAGCTTAGGGGCGGAAGGGGCCTATGGCTACACCTTC. Amino acid sequence: CASSLGAEGAYGYTF.

As concerns this clone: Within the sample, other DNA sequences also encode this same CDR3. The V gene is TRBV12-3 or TRBV12-4, the J gene TRBJ1-2, with 8 bases identical to TRBD1. V lost 3 bases to trimming and J lost 5 bases; unmatched junction nucleotides: 2. CDR3 length: 13 residues. The CDR3 region is CASSLGTGYGYTF. CDR3 nucleotides: TGTGCCAGCAGTTTGGGGACAGGTTATGGCTACACCTTC.

The chain carries TRBV7-2 and TRBJ1-2; no definite D call. Trimming removed 5 bases from V and 2 bases from J, with 12 bases in between. Germline V lookup: CDR1 SGHTA, CDR2 FQGNSA. This CDR3 has 14 residues. CDR3 amino acids: CASSVGRVNYGYTF. The CDR3 DNA reads TGTGCCAGCAGCGTTGGGCGGGTCAACTATGGCTACACCTTC. The variable domain in full, completed from reference TRBV7-2 and TRBJ1-2, reads GAGVSQSPSNKVTEKGKDVELRCDPISGHTALYWYRQSLGQGLEFLIYFQGNSAPDKSGLPSDRFSAERTGGSVSTLTIQRTQQEDSAVYLCASSVGRVNYGYTFGSGTRLTVV.

The gene calls are TRBV6-5 and TRBJ1-4; the D is unclear. The CDR3 runs to 15 residues. The germline CDR1 and CDR2 sequences are MNHEY and SVGAGI. V lost 2 bases and J 6 bases, leaving 13 bases between the germline ends. The CDR3 nucleotides are TGTGCCAGCAGTTACAGGCGTCAGGTACATGAAAAACTGTTTTTT. Protein sequence: CASSYRRQVHEKLFF.

The genes are TRBV10-3 and TRBJ1-1; D is ambiguous. The CDR3 sequence is 14 residues long. V lost 11 bases and J lost 0, with 16 bases in between. Germline values: CDR1 ENHRY, CDR2 SYGVKD. This CDR3 reads CAPTQVGVNTEAFF. The DNA of the CDR3 is TGTGCCCCGACCCAGGTCGGAGTGAACACTGAAGCTTTCTTT.

The V and J genes are TRBV5-1 and TRBJ2-2, with no clear D. V gave up 0 bases and J gave up 8 bases, with 8 bases separating them. From germline, CDR1 is SGHRS and CDR2 YFSETQ. The CDR3 is made up of 13 amino acids. CDR3 protein: CASSLVRKGELFF. CDR3 coding DNA: TGCGCCAGCAGCTTGGTGAGGAAAGGGGAGCTGTTTTTT.

This clone was counted a few times. V usage is TRBV18 and J usage is TRBJ1-2; D remains ambiguous. The CDR3 contains 13 residues. V lost 0 bases and J lost 5, with 7 bases in between. Germline assignment: CDR1 KGHSH and CDR2 LQKENI. CDR3 in amino acids: CASSPPPPYGYTF. CDR3 coding DNA: TGTGCCAGCTCACCACCGCCACCTTATGGCTACACCTTC.

The chain couples TRBV12-5 to TRBJ2-7; TRBD2 might be the D (6 bases). Germline CDR1 reads LGHNT; CDR2 reads FRNRAP. The length of the CDR3 is 13 residues. Trimming pared 8 bases from V and 5 bases from J, leaving 16 bases between. The DNA for the CDR3 is TGTGCTAGTAGCGCGGGACCATGGGACGAGCAGTACTTC. Translated: CASSAGPWDEQYF.

The chain links TRBV7-9 to TRBJ1-6; TRBD1 aligns across 7 bases. The germline CDR1 and CDR2 sequences are SEHNR and FQNEAQ (reference sequence). V lost 11 bases to trimming and J lost 7 bases; unmatched junction nucleotides: 8. The CDR3 totals 13 residues. The CDR3 sequence: CAGYRDSNSPLHF. Here the CDR3 DNA reads TGTGCCGGATACCGGGACAGCAATTCACCCCTCCACTTT.

This chain links TRBV15 with TRBJ1-4, with TRBD1 matching 9 bases. With V trimmed by 1 base and J by 7 bases, 7 bases remained unmatched. This CDR3 comprises 16 residues. The V gene's germline CDR1 is LNHNV and CDR2 YYDKDF (reference sequence). DNA of the CDR3: TGTGCCACCAGCAGAGGGGGGGGACAGGGAAGTGAAAAACTGTTTTTT. Its translation is CATSRGGGQGSEKLFF.

The V call is TRBV6-5, the J call TRBJ2-7; a possible D gene is TRBD2 (7 bases). The CDR3 contains 14 residues. V lost 5 bases, J lost 2 bases, and 13 bases lay in between. Looked up from germline, CDR1 is MNHEY and CDR2 is SVGAGI. The CDR3 sequence is CASSRTGGAYEQYF. The CDR3 DNA sequence: TGTGCCAGCAGTCGTACGGGGGGCGCCTACGAGCAGTACTTC.

The chain employs TRBV25-1 and TRBJ2-1; 9 bases are shared with TRBD1. CDR1 is MGHDK and CDR2 is SYGVNS in the germline V gene. The CDR3 is 15 residues long. J was trimmed by 0 bases and V by 9 bases; bases with no gene match: 6. Written as DNA, the CDR3 is TGTGCCAGTAGGACAGGGGCCAACTCCTACAATGAGCAGTTCTTC. Translation gives CASRTGANSYNEQFF.

The CDR3: CASSSRTSVGYEQYF. In DNA, the CDR3 is TGTGCCAGCTCATCCCGGACCTCGGTGGGTTACGAGCAGTACTTC. The gene calls are TRBV18 and TRBJ2-7; D is unclear. Germline CDR1 reads KGHSH; CDR2 reads LQKENI. The CDR3 loop spans 15 amino acids. V was clipped by 5 bases and J by 4 bases, with 18 bases between them.

V gene TRBV12-3 or TRBV12-4 combines with J gene TRBJ2-7, with 12 positions matching TRBD2. J gave up 9 bases and V 6 bases, and 6 bases lay outside the gene matches. The CDR3 sequence is 13 residues long. The DNA for the CDR3 is TGTGCCAGCAGCCCCGGGACTAGCGGGTCGCAGTACTTC. Amino acid sequence: CASSPGTSGSQYF.

This clone was seen only once. The chain recombines TRBV12-5 with TRBJ1-1; D uncertain. Germline CDR1 is LGHNT and CDR2 is FRNRAP. The CDR3 has 13 residues. Between the trimmed V and J ends, which lost 5 bases and 1 base, there was a span of 8 bases. The DNA for the CDR3 is TGTGCTAGTGGTCTATGGACGAACACTGAAGCTTTCTTT. Its translation: CASGLWTNTEAFF.